This TCR beta chain came from a study of cytomegalovirus exposure and HLA in healthy donors. Whole-study findings and limits: Presence/absence analysis assumed near-uniform sequencing depth across donors. An observed cluster of highly shared sequence variants was recorded as a likely sequencing artifact.

PCR involved 60 Vbeta and 13 Jbeta primers. Under the authors' procedure: Among the unique TCR beta chains that a later analysis counted, about 84 million in all, about 11 million were shared. Assay used: immunoSEQ multiplex PCR; TCRdb lists only in-frame clones, some missing. V and J calls plus clone size are reproduced from that table; the DNA served to infer D and trimming. Here the sample spans some 110,000 clones, 10% being singletons. Looked up from germline, CDR1 is SGHAT and CDR2 is FQNNGV. The CDR3 extends over 15 amino acids. Germline trimming cut 4 bases from V and 7 bases from J; bases unmatched to any gene: 11. Remarks on this clone: Its specificity is unknown.

This clonotype was obtained from a man in his forties or fifties in good health and CMV-seropositive. Sequencing was performed on PBMCs. The V call is TRBV11-2, the J call TRBJ2-7; 9 positions match TRBD2. This chain's CDR3 is CASSSYMGAGGEQYF. The CDR3 DNA is TGTGCCAGCAGCTCCTACATGGGAGCGGGAGGTGAGCAGTACTTC.